This T cell receptor (beta chain) was observed in a study of blood T cell repertoires in COVID-19. On the study more broadly: Both acute and convalescent COVID-19 samples were obtained from the United States, Italy and Spain. Sources were T cells, B-cell-depleted T cells, or PBMCs; the material itself was cDNA or gDNA.

CDR1 is MNHEY and CDR2 is SMNVEV in the germline V gene (reference sequence). The CDR3 runs to 15 residues. V dropped 3 bases and J dropped 6; count of bases not matched to a gene: 6. Clinical history as reported by participants underpinned cohort assignment. It was within 2 weeks before study entry that exposed participants met a COVID-19 case. Method: immunoSEQ multiplex PCR; TCRdb's copy keeps in-frame clones and lacks some. The sample contains about 300,000 clones, roughly 89% of which appear only once. This receptor was taken from a woman aged 50 to 60 who had been exposed to COVID-19. The specimen sequenced was PBMCs or T cells enriched from blood (not recorded which). The rearrangement uses TRBV27 and TRBJ1-5, with TRBD1 matching 9 bases. In DNA, the CDR3 is TGTGCCAGCAGTTTGGAACAGGGGGCTCTTCAGCCCCAGCATTTT. It specifies CASSLEQGALQPQHF.